This entry lists 31 T cell receptor beta chains sequenced from one sample in a study of regulatory T cells in long-lasting Graves disease. Arm-PCR of CDR3 regions with iRepertoire HTBI primers generated TCR beta libraries. From the multiplex PCR reads, TCRdb called clonotypes with MiXCR, one entry per CDR3 protein. The sample has around 400,000 distinct CDR3 sequences, roughly 20% seen once. The time point here: persistent/refractory GD, antithyroid drugs over 5 years with positive TRAb. PBMCs were the source of the RNA used for TCR sequencing. The input for sequencing was peripheral blood mononuclear cells (PBMCs), taken when the disease was refractory, from a patient treated with antithyroid drugs. Receptors originate from a middle-aged woman with Graves disease.

This clonotype was seen a handful of times. The chain employs TRBV6-5 and TRBJ1-1, with unresolved D. The ends were cut back, 0 bases at V and 7 bases at J, with 9 bases in the middle. The CDR3 length is 13 residues. In germline, CDR1 is MNHEY, CDR2 SVGAGI. The CDR3, as DNA: TGTGCCAGCAGTTACTCTACGGGCATTGAAGCTTTCTTT. Amino acid sequence: CASSYSTGIEAFF.

This chain connects TRBV3-1 to TRBJ2-7, with 8 bases aligning to TRBD2. This CDR3 is 13 amino acids long. The germline V gene encodes CDR1 LGHDT and CDR2 YNNKEL (reference sequence). V was clipped by 4 bases and J by 7 bases; unmatched bases: 6. Here the CDR3 DNA reads TGTGCCAGCAGCCGGACGGGGGGGGGAGAGCAGTACTTC. Translating gives CASSRTGGGEQYF.

V gene TRBV20-1 combines with J gene TRBJ1-6; the D is unclear. Per the germline V gene, CDR1 is DFQATT and CDR2 is SNEGSKA (reference sequence). V lost 0 bases to trimming and J lost 6 bases, with 15 bases between them. This CDR3 region has 16 residues. CDR3 amino acids: CSARDRQDFRNSPLHF. CDR3 bases: TGCAGTGCTAGAGATCGTCAGGACTTCCGTAATTCACCCCTCCACTTT.

The chain recombines TRBV5-4 with TRBJ2-5; D gene uncertain. Looked up from germline, CDR1 is SGHNT and CDR2 is YYREEE (reference sequence). V was pared by 4 bases and J by 5 bases, with 9 bases between. There are 12 residues in the CDR3. Here the CDR3 DNA reads TGTGCCAGCAGCACGGACGGGGAGACCCAGTACTTC. It is translated as CASSTDGETQYF.

There are many counts of this clonotype. The chain carries TRBV28 and TRBJ2-4; D is uncertain. Trimming pared 5 bases from V and 0 bases from J, leaving 11 bases between. The CDR3 is made up of 15 amino acids. CDR1 and CDR2 from the germline V gene are MDHEN and SYDVKM. Here the CDR3 reads CASSPSTAAKNIQYF. In DNA, the CDR3 is TGTGCCAGCAGTCCGTCAACGGCAGCCAAAAACATTCAGTACTTC. The full variable domain, with the rest looked up from reference TRBV28 and TRBJ2-4, is DVKVTQSSRYLVKRTGEKVFLECVQDMDHENMFWYRQDPGLGLRLIYFSYDVKMKEKGDIPEGYSVSREKKERFSLILESASTNQTSMYLCASSPSTAAKNIQYFGAGTRLSVL.

This sequence joins TRBV7-9 and TRBJ2-7; 10 bases agree with TRBD2. This CDR3 comprises 15 residues. V dropped 6 bases and J dropped 3; count of bases not matched to a gene: 8. In germline, CDR1 is SEHNR, CDR2 FQNEAQ (reference sequence). The CDR3: CASSWVAGGFYEQYF. The CDR3 DNA reads TGTGCCAGCAGTTGGGTAGCGGGAGGTTTCTACGAGCAGTACTTC.

This clonotype was found many times. This chain uses TRBV7-9 with TRBJ1-4, with D possibly being TRBD1 (5 bases). V was clipped by 4 bases and J by 4 bases, with 10 bases between them. The CDR3 is 14 residues long. Germline CDR1 reads SEHNR; CDR2 reads FQNEAQ (reference sequence). Written as DNA, the CDR3 is TGTGCCAGCAGCTCCTGGGACGATAATGAAAAACTGTTTTTT. Protein sequence: CASSSWDDNEKLFF.

The chain's CDR3 is CASRNMRQGLRRRGNTIYF. Here the CDR3 DNA reads TGTGCCAGCAGAAACATGCGACAGGGGCTGCGCAGGAGGGGAAACACCATATATTTT. This chain links TRBV12-3 or TRBV12-4 with TRBJ1-3, with TRBD1 matching over 8 bases. V was clipped by 6 bases and J by 4 bases; unmatched bases: 20. The CDR3 has 19 amino acids.

This clonotype was detected ten times or more. The rearrangement joins TRBV28 to TRBJ2-2; D may correspond to TRBD1 or TRBD2 (5 bases each). Germline CDR1 MDHEN, CDR2 SYDVKM. This CDR3 has 15 amino acids. V dropped 3 bases and J dropped 5 bases, with 13 bases sitting between them. The CDR3 here is CASSLRGLGTGELFF. In DNA, the CDR3 is TGTGCCAGCAGTTTGAGGGGCTTGGGGACCGGGGAGCTGTTTTTT.

This clonotype was picked up many times. The genes are TRBV7-9 and TRBJ2-7; perhaps TRBD1 as D (7 bases). The CDR3 runs 13 residues. V shed 5 bases and J shed 2 bases, with 10 bases lying between them. Per germline, CDR1 SEHNR and CDR2 FQNEAQ (reference sequence). The CDR3 loop reads CASSPGGPYEQYF. In DNA, the CDR3 is TGTGCCAGCAGCCCAGGGGGGCCCTACGAGCAGTACTTC. Variable domain in full (rest from reference TRBV7-9 and TRBJ2-7): DTGVSQNPRHKITKRGQNVTFRCDPISEHNRLYWYRQTLGQGPEFLTYFQNEAQLEKSRLLSDRFSAERPKGSFSTLEIQRTEQGDSAMYLCASSPGGPYEQYFGPGTRLTVT.

The rearrangement uses TRBV5-1 and TRBJ2-7, with 11 bases identical to TRBD2. Germline trimming cut 4 bases from V and 4 bases from J; bases unmatched to any gene: 10. The germline V gene has CDR1 SGHRS and CDR2 YFSETQ. The CDR3 runs 16 residues. This chain's CDR3 is CASSGLLAGDHYEQYF. The DNA of the CDR3 is TGCGCCAGCAGCGGGCTACTAGCGGGAGACCATTACGAGCAGTACTTC.

This clonotype was observed at least ten times. The genes are TRBV28 and TRBJ1-5; tentatively, D is TRBD1 (6 bases). This CDR3 contains 14 residues. V lost 6 bases, J lost 4 bases, and 13 bases lay in between. Germline CDR1 MDHEN, CDR2 SYDVKM. The CDR3 region has the DNA TGTGCCAGCAGAGTTGGACAGACTAATCAGCCCCAGCATTTT. Encoded protein: CASRVGQTNQPQHF.

The chain carries TRBV5-5 and TRBJ2-2; 12 bases agree with TRBD2. This CDR3 has 16 amino acids. Trimming took 1 base from V and 7 from J; bases not matched to a gene: 5. Germline V gene sequence: CDR1 SGHKS, CDR2 YYEKEE (reference sequence). CDR3 loop: CASSLWLAGGIGELFF. As DNA, the CDR3 is TGTGCCAGCAGCTTGTGGCTAGCGGGAGGGATCGGGGAGCTGTTTTTT.

The J gene is TRBJ1-4, the V gene TRBV29-1, with D tentatively TRBD1 (5 bases). V was shortened by 0 bases and J by 8 bases, with 19 bases between the two germline ends. The germline CDR1 and CDR2 sequences are SQVTM and ANQGSEA. The CDR3 has 16 amino acids. The CDR3, as DNA: TGCAGCGTTGAAGATCCAATTCAGGGTGTAGGGGAAAAACTGTTTTTT. Translation gives CSVEDPIQGVGEKLFF.

The table lists this clonotype with a count of one. At one end the junction does not follow the germline gene, possibly because of a read error. V usage is TRBV24-1 and J usage is TRBJ2-2, with D perhaps matching TRBD1 (6 bases). The V gene's germline CDR1 is KGHDR and CDR2 SFDVKD. This CDR3 comprises 15 residues. The CDR3 DNA is TGTGCCACCAGTGATTTAGGACAGCTCACCGGGGAGTTGTTTTTT. Its translation: CATSDLGQLTGELFF.

The table lists this clonotype with many counts. The rearrangement joins TRBV11-2 to TRBJ2-3; D uncertain. Deletions cut 5 bases from V and 9 bases from J, with 9 bases between. The germline CDR1 and CDR2 sequences are SGHAT and FQNNGV. CDR3 length: 11 residues. The CDR3 spells CASSPSKTQYF. CDR3 nucleotide sequence: TGTGCCAGCAGCCCCTCTAAGACGCAGTATTTT.

This clonotype came up a few times. J is TRBJ1-1 and V is TRBV7-9; the match to TRBD1 covers 8 bases. This CDR3 spans 20 amino acids. Trimming removed 5 bases from V and 4 bases from J; junction bases left unmatched: 24. Germline-derived CDR1 and CDR2 are SEHNR and FQNEAQ (reference sequence). The CDR3 coding sequence is TGTGCCAGCAGCAGACGAAAGATAGGACAGGGAGCAGATCGGGGCACTGAAGCTTTCTTT. As protein: CASSRRKIGQGADRGTEAFF.

V gene TRBV5-1 combines with J gene TRBJ2-5; TRBD2 agrees at 12 bases. CDR3 length: 20 residues. Germline V gives CDR1 SGHRS, CDR2 YFSETQ. Germline trimming cut 3 bases from V and 2 bases from J; bases unmatched to any gene: 17. In DNA, the CDR3 is TGCGCCAGCAGCTCGACACTGCTTTCTAGCGGGAGGGCCATTCAAGAGACCCAGTACTTC. This translates into CASSSTLLSSGRAIQETQYF.

V and J are TRBV28 and TRBJ1-5; D unresolved. Per germline, CDR1 MDHEN and CDR2 SYDVKM. Trimming took off 0 bases at V and 2 bases at J, with 11 bases between the two ends. The CDR3 runs to 16 residues. The CDR3 bases are TGTGCCAGCAGTTTATGGGGGATCGGTGGCAATCAGCCCCAGCATTTT. Its translation is CASSLWGIGGNQPQHF.

The table lists this clonotype with many counts. This chain uses TRBV2 with TRBJ2-2; D is unresolved. This CDR3 region has 13 residues. The V gene lost 3 bases and the J gene lost 3 bases, with 5 bases spanning the gap. The germline CDR1 and CDR2 sequences are SNHLY and FYNNEI. The CDR3 nucleotides are TGTGCCAGCAGTGAGGGGTACACCGGGGAGCTGTTTTTT. The encoded protein is CASSEGYTGELFF. The variable domain in full, completed from reference TRBV2 and TRBJ2-2, reads EPEVTQTPSHQVTQMGQEVILRCVPISNHLYFYWYRQILGQKVEFLVSFYNNEISEKSEIFDDQFSVERPDGSNFTLKIRSTKLEDSAMYFCASSEGYTGELFFGEGSRLTVL.

J is TRBJ1-1 and V is TRBV19, with no clear D. The CDR3 length is 14 residues. V was clipped by 5 bases and J by 6 bases, with 16 bases between them. Germline V gene lookup returns CDR1 LNHDA and CDR2 SQIVND (reference sequence). The CDR3 reads CASSYGSQNAEAFF. DNA for the CDR3: TGTGCCAGTAGTTACGGGAGCCAAAACGCTGAAGCTTTCTTT. Complete variable domain (other parts from reference TRBV19 and TRBJ1-1): DGGITQSPKYLFRKEGQNVTLSCEQNLNHDAMYWYRQDPGQGLRLIYYSQIVNDFQKGDIAEGYSVSREKKESFPLTVTSAQKNPTAFYLCASSYGSQNAEAFFGQGTRLTVV.

The count of this clonotype is one. Here the CDR3 reads CASSPATDYGYTF. The CDR3 DNA reads as TGTGCCAGCTCACCGGCTACGGACTATGGCTACACCTTC. The chain is built from TRBV18 and TRBJ1-2; D is uncertain. V was clipped by 3 bases and J by 3 bases, with 8 bases between them. Germline CDR1 is KGHSH and CDR2 is LQKENI. This CDR3 region has 13 residues.

There are a few counts of this clonotype. This chain uses TRBV5-1 with TRBJ2-7, with a possible D match to TRBD2 (6 bases). V lost 6 bases and J 3 bases, leaving 16 bases between the germline ends. The CDR3 totals 14 residues. CDR1 and CDR2 from the germline V gene are SGHRS and YFSETQ. CDR3 DNA: TGCGCCAGCAATATGGGGGGATTTCTCTACGAGCAGTACTTC. It yields the protein CASNMGGFLYEQYF.

This clonotype has a handful of counts. The genes are TRBV7-2 and TRBJ1-2; TRBD1 agrees at 9 bases. V shed 6 bases and J 4 bases; nucleotides not matched to a gene: 9. The CDR3 has 15 residues. The germline V gene has CDR1 SGHTA and CDR2 FQGNSA. The CDR3 sequence is CASSGQGIVSYGYTF. The CDR3 DNA is TGTGCCAGCAGTGGACAGGGGATCGTTAGCTATGGCTACACCTTC.

In this sample, this clonotype turned up many times. This sequence joins TRBV6-2 or TRBV6-3 and TRBJ2-7; D is undetermined. The germline V gene encodes CDR1 MNHEY and CDR2 SVGEGT. Trimming stripped 11 bases from V and 0 bases from J, with 14 bases between. This CDR3 has 13 amino acids. CDR3 coding DNA: TGTGCCCTCCGGGCGGCGAGCTCCTACGAGCAGTACTTC. Amino acids: CALRAASSYEQYF.

This clonotype was picked up many times. V usage is TRBV11-2 and J usage is TRBJ2-7, with D uncertain. V lost 5 bases and J 7 bases, leaving 15 bases between the germline ends. This CDR3 is 13 amino acids long. Germline loops: CDR1 SGHAT, CDR2 FQNNGV. CDR3 in amino acids: CASSLLARREQYF. In nucleotides, the CDR3 is TGTGCCAGCAGCCTCCTGGCCCGTCGAGAGCAGTACTTC. Together with reference TRBV11-2 and TRBJ2-7, the CDR3 gives the full variable domain: EAGVAQSPRYKIIEKRQSVAFWCNPISGHATLYWYQQILGQGPKLLIQFQNNGVVDDSQLPKDRFSAERLKGVDSTLKIQPAKLEDSAVYLCASSLLARREQYFGPGTRLTVT.

In this sample, this clonotype turned up a few times. V is TRBV12-3 or TRBV12-4 and J is TRBJ2-2; D is possibly TRBD1 (6 bases). The CDR3 contains 13 residues. V lost 6 bases, J lost 8 bases, and 13 bases lay in between. The CDR3 DNA reads TGTGCCAGCAGCCTACAGGGTTTGGGGGAGCTGTTTTTT. Translation gives CASSLQGLGELFF.

V gene TRBV28 combines with J gene TRBJ1-5; 10 bases are shared with TRBD1. V gave up 6 bases and J gave up 6 bases; unmatched junction bases: 8. Germline lookup yields CDR1 MDHEN and CDR2 SYDVKM. CDR3 size: 15 residues. CDR3 DNA: TGTGCCAGCAGCCCAGGACAGGGGGAGCGTCAGCCCCAGCATTTT. Its protein product is CASSPGQGERQPQHF.

This clonotype was counted many times. The chain links TRBV11-3 to TRBJ2-5; D might be TRBD2 (6 bases). V was cut by 3 bases and J by 2 bases, with 10 bases left in between. The CDR3 has 14 amino acids. Germline V gene sequence: CDR1 SGHNT, CDR2 YENEEA. This chain's CDR3 is CASSLGGDQETQYF. CDR3 bases: TGTGCCAGCAGCTTGGGCGGGGATCAAGAGACCCAGTACTTC.

This clonotype was seen many times. The V gene is TRBV9, the J gene TRBJ1-1; D not resolved. Germline loops: CDR1 SGDLS, CDR2 YYNGEE. V was clipped by 2 bases and J by 1 base, with 6 bases between them. This CDR3 spans 13 amino acids. The CDR3 sequence: CASSVRPNTEAFF. DNA of the CDR3: TGTGCCAGCAGCGTCCGGCCGAACACTGAAGCTTTCTTT.

In this sample, this clonotype turned up many times. The chain employs TRBV28 and TRBJ2-7, with D possibly TRBD2 on 6 matching bases. This CDR3 comprises 15 residues. The V end was cut by 7 bases, the J end by 3 bases, with 19 bases between. CDR1 and CDR2 from the germline V gene are MDHEN and SYDVKM. The CDR3 loop is CASKHQRVKGYEQYF. In nucleotides, the CDR3 is TGTGCCAGCAAACATCAGCGGGTGAAAGGCTACGAGCAGTACTTC.